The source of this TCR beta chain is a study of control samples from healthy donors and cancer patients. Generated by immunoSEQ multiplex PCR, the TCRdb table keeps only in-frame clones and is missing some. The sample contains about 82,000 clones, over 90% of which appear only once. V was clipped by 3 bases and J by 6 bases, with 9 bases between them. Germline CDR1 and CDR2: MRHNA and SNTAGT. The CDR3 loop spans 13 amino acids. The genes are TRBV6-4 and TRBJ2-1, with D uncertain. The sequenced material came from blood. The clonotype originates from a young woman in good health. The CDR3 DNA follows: TGTGCCAGCAGTGATCCGAGATCCAATGAGCAGTTCTTC. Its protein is CASSDPRSNEQFF.